The 18 T cell receptor beta chains given below trace back to one sample, sequenced in a study of blood T cell repertoires in COVID-19. Generated by immunoSEQ multiplex PCR, the TCRdb table keeps only in-frame clones and is missing some. Of 200,000 to 300,000 clones in the sample, 80% to 90% were seen once. The sample was peripheral blood. These receptors originate from a man aged 40-49 years who had recovered from COVID-19.

The V and J genes are TRBV6-6 and TRBJ2-6, with 7 nucleotides matching TRBD1. The J segment lost 2 bases and the V segment lost 6 bases, leaving 4 bases of the junction unmatched. CDR3 length equals 15 residues. Per germline, CDR1 MNHNY and CDR2 SVGAGI (reference sequence). The CDR3 DNA follows: TGTGCCAGCAGCCAAGGGGGCGCTGGGGCCAACGTCCTGACTTTC. Amino acids: CASSQGGAGANVLTF.

This chain's CDR3 is CASKGNSGGYQETQYF. CDR3 DNA sequence: TGTGCCAGCAAGGGGAATAGCGGGGGTTACCAAGAGACCCAGTACTTC. V and J are TRBV2 and TRBJ2-5, with 9 bases aligning to TRBD2. With V trimmed by 7 bases and J by 0 bases, 9 bases remained unmatched. This CDR3 has 16 residues. CDR1 is SNHLY, CDR2 FYNNEI, per germline.

V and J are TRBV12-3 or TRBV12-4 and TRBJ2-6, with D hard to call. V was clipped by 6 bases and J by 3 bases, with 6 bases between them. This CDR3 comprises 13 residues. In nucleotides, the CDR3 is TGTGCCAGCAGCCGGGTTGGGGCCAACGTCCTGACTTTC. It translates to CASSRVGANVLTF.

CDR3 in DNA: TGCGCCAGCAGCCACCGGGACAGGGGGCTCGCCGGGGAGCTGTTTTTT. Protein: CASSHRDRGLAGELFF. This chain joins TRBV4-3 and TRBJ2-2; 12 bases match TRBD1. Germline CDR1 is LGHNA and CDR2 is YSLEER. The CDR3 extends over 16 amino acids. After removal of 3 bases from V and 6 bases from J, the junction contained 5 bases not matched to a gene.

The V and J genes are TRBV5-6 and TRBJ2-3; TRBD1 might be the D (6 bases). V lost 4 bases to trimming and J lost 0 bases, with 15 bases between them. The CDR3 runs to 16 residues. Germline values: CDR1 SGHDT, CDR2 YYEEEE. The DNA of the CDR3 is TGTGCCAGCAGCCTACGACAGGCATGGAGCACAGATACGCAGTATTTT. This encodes CASSLRQAWSTDTQYF.

This chain joins TRBV5-1 and TRBJ1-1, with 7 bases lining up with TRBD1. The CDR3 is made up of 14 amino acids. Trimming removed 6 bases from V and 4 bases from J; junction bases left unmatched: 9. CDR1 and CDR2 from the germline V gene are SGHRS and YFSETQ. CDR3 sequence reads: CASMAGGMGTEAFF. CDR3 coding DNA: TGCGCCAGCATGGCAGGGGGAATGGGCACTGAAGCTTTCTTT.

The chain is built from TRBV11-2 and TRBJ2-7; a possible D gene is TRBD2 (6 bases). This CDR3 is built from 14 residues. Looked up from germline, CDR1 is SGHAT and CDR2 is FQNNGV. Deletions cut 5 bases from V and 5 bases from J, with 16 bases between. Here the CDR3 DNA reads TGTGCCAGCAGCCACGGGGGACGGCTAAACGAGCAGTACTTC. This gives the protein CASSHGGRLNEQYF. Full variable domain (rest looked up from reference TRBV11-2 and TRBJ2-7): EAGVAQSPRYKIIEKRQSVAFWCNPISGHATLYWYQQILGQGPKLLIQFQNNGVVDDSQLPKDRFSAERLKGVDSTLKIQPAKLEDSAVYLCASSHGGRLNEQYFGPGTRLTVT.

V usage is TRBV4-1 and J usage is TRBJ2-2, with 10 bases identical to TRBD2. This CDR3 region has 17 residues. Germline V gene sequence: CDR1 MGHRA, CDR2 YSYEKL. The V and J ends lost 6 bases and 1 base, in that order; junction bases with no gene match: 8. CDR3 residues: CASSPYGLAENTGELFF. Written as DNA, the CDR3 is TGCGCCAGCAGTCCTTATGGACTAGCGGAGAACACCGGGGAGCTGTTTTTT.

The table lists this clone with a count of one. The gene calls are TRBV19 and TRBJ1-5; TRBD1 matches at 7 bases. With 2 bases clipped from V and 2 bases from J, the junction kept 6 bases outside the gene matches. This CDR3 contains 16 residues. Looked up from germline, CDR1 is LNHDA and CDR2 is SQIVND (reference sequence). This CDR3 reads CASSIWGQLGNQPQHF. Written as DNA, the CDR3 is TGTGCCAGTAGTATATGGGGACAGCTGGGCAATCAGCCCCAGCATTTT.

This clone showed up just once. The J gene is TRBJ2-1, the V gene TRBV5-6; 13 positions agree with TRBD2. The CDR3 has 16 residues. V shed 3 bases and J 5 bases; nucleotides not matched to a gene: 5. Germline CDR1 is SGHDT and CDR2 is YYEEEE. The DNA for the CDR3 is TGTGCCAGCAGCTACCTAGGGACTAGCGGGAACAATGAGCAGTTCTTC. Translation gives CASSYLGTSGNNEQFF.

This clone was observed once. The J gene is TRBJ2-2, the V gene TRBV9, with 11 bases aligning to TRBD2. From germline, CDR1 is SGDLS and CDR2 YYNGEE. The CDR3 runs to 16 residues. The junction had 8 bases not matched to a gene; V was cut back by 7 bases and J by 3 bases. CDR3 region: CASGRTSGRDTGELFF. In DNA form, the CDR3 reads TGTGCCAGCGGACGGACTAGCGGGCGAGACACCGGGGAGCTGTTTTTT.

V usage is TRBV11-3 and J usage is TRBJ2-7; 8 bases match TRBD2. V lost 6 bases and J lost 0; bases outside the gene matches: 4. Germline lookup yields CDR1 SGHNT and CDR2 YENEEA. The CDR3 totals 14 residues. The CDR3 DNA reads TGTGCCAGCAGGTCGAGCGGGAGCTCCTACGAGCAGTACTTC. It translates to CASRSSGSSYEQYF. Filled out from reference TRBV11-3 and TRBJ2-7, the complete variable domain reads EAGVVQSPRYKIIEKKQPVAFWCNPISGHNTLYWYLQNLGQGPELLIRYENEEAVDDSQLPKDRFSAERLKGVDSTLKIQPAELGDSAVYLCASRSSGSSYEQYFGPGTRLTVT.

The J gene is TRBJ1-5, the V gene TRBV27; weak D call: TRBD1 (5 bases). This CDR3 has 14 residues. CDR1 MNHEY and CDR2 SMNVEV come from the germline V gene (reference sequence). The V end was cut by 8 bases, the J end by 1 base, with 12 bases between. The DNA for the CDR3 is TGTGCCAGCCGAGTACAGGCAAGCAATCAGCCCCAGCATTTT. Translating gives CASRVQASNQPQHF.

The genes are TRBV2 and TRBJ1-1; no definite D call. CDR1 and CDR2 (germline): SNHLY, FYNNEI. The CDR3 contains 13 residues. Trimming cost V 6 bases and J 0 bases, with 8 bases left between them. The CDR3 sequence is CASRTTVNTEAFF. The CDR3 nucleotides are TGTGCCAGCAGAACCACAGTGAACACTGAAGCTTTCTTT.

V gene TRBV5-4 combines with J gene TRBJ2-7; D remains unclear. CDR3 length equals 12 residues. V lost 7 bases to trimming and J lost 4 bases, with 12 bases between them. Germline V gives CDR1 SGHNT, CDR2 YYREEE (reference sequence). The CDR3 DNA reads as TGTGCCAGCTCACTCACGAATTACGAGCAGTACTTC. Its protein is CASSLTNYEQYF.

CDR3 sequence: CASSPIPFYGYTF. The CDR3 DNA sequence: TGTGCCAGCAGTCCTATACCCTTCTATGGCTACACCTTC. J is TRBJ1-2 and V is TRBV6-5, with no clear D. Trimming took 5 bases from V and 4 from J, leaving 11 bases between them. The germline V gene encodes CDR1 MNHEY and CDR2 SVGAGI. The length of the CDR3 is 13 residues.

This chain uses TRBV19 with TRBJ2-7; D is possibly TRBD1 (5 bases). Germline V gene lookup returns CDR1 LNHDA and CDR2 SQIVND (reference sequence). Between the trimmed V and J ends, which lost 4 bases and 9 bases, there was a span of 22 bases. CDR3 length: 15 residues. The CDR3 coding sequence is TGTGCCAGTAGTACCCGACAGTCCCAACAGCAATGGCAGTACTTC. It is translated as CASSTRQSQQQWQYF.

V usage is TRBV10-2 and J usage is TRBJ1-4, with D perhaps TRBD1 (6 bases). CDR3 size: 15 residues. CDR1 WSHSY and CDR2 SAAADI come from the germline V gene. Trimming took off 1 base at V and 8 bases at J, with 14 bases between the two ends. The CDR3 DNA follows: TGCGCCAGCAGTGAGTTTACAGGGAGTAACGAAAAACTGTTTTTT. It codes for CASSEFTGSNEKLFF.